The 5 T cell receptor beta chains below were found in one sample sequenced in a study of yellow fever vaccine responses in identical twins. TCRdb called the RT-PCR reads again in MiXCR, with one record for every CDR3 protein. Of 17,000 or so distinct CDR3 sequences listed, roughly 78% are singletons. Sequences were derived from T cells from blood (PBMCs), unsorted or a sorted subset (not recorded which), sampled before or after yellow fever vaccination (not recorded which). The receptors shown here come from a young woman who received the yellow fever vaccine.

The V and J genes are TRBV9 and TRBJ2-1; D might be TRBD2 (5 bases). The CDR3 has 16 residues. Germline V gene lookup returns CDR1 SGDLS and CDR2 YYNGEE. The ends were cut back, 3 bases at V and 4 bases at J, with 17 bases in the middle. Written as DNA, the CDR3 is TGTGCCAGCAGCGCGTCTAGGGAGTCGTTTTACAATGAGCAGTTCTTC. As protein: CASSASRESFYNEQFF. The variable domain in full, completed from reference TRBV9 and TRBJ2-1, reads DSGVTQTPKHLITATGQRVTLRCSPRSGDLSVYWYQQSLDQGLQFLIQYYNGEERAKGNILERFSAQQFPDLHSELNLSSLELGDSALYFCASSASRESFYNEQFFGPGTRLTVL.

This clonotype was detected once. This chain joins TRBV11-1 and TRBJ2-1, with D hard to call. Germline V lookup: CDR1 SGHAT, CDR2 FQDESV (reference sequence). V was clipped by 3 bases and J by 8 bases, with 8 bases between them. The CDR3 is 12 amino acids. The CDR3 sequence: CASSFLGDEQFF. The DNA of the CDR3 is TGTGCCAGCAGCTTTCTCGGCGATGAGCAGTTCTTC.

This sequence joins TRBV12-3 or TRBV12-4 and TRBJ1-2; weak D call: TRBD1 (5 bases). Between the trimmed V and J ends, which lost 7 bases and 10 bases, there was a span of 19 bases. The CDR3 contains 13 residues. The chain's CDR3 is CASKILGQGLYTF. CDR3 bases: TGTGCCAGCAAAATACTCGGGCAGGGCCTCTACACCTTC.

This chain joins TRBV18 and TRBJ1-2; 7 bases are a match to TRBD1. Germline V lookup: CDR1 KGHSH, CDR2 LQKENI. The CDR3 spans 13 residues. The V segment lost 3 bases and the J segment 4 bases; nucleotides outside the gene matches: 2. The CDR3 DNA reads as TGTGCCAGCTCACCGGGACAGCTCTATGGCTACACCTTC. Its protein is CASSPGQLYGYTF.

DNA of the CDR3: TGTGCCAGCAGCTACCCGGGGGGAGGTACTGAAGCTTTCTTT. It specifies CASSYPGGGTEAFF. The chain combines TRBV5-6 with TRBJ1-1; TRBD1 might be the D (5 bases). The V end was cut by 3 bases, the J end by 5 bases, with 14 bases between. The CDR3 covers 14 residues. Per germline, CDR1 SGHDT and CDR2 YYEEEE.